This paragraph reports one TCR beta chain. Its matching antigen is unknown. This sample is drawn from a study of shared clonotypes between healthy human individuals. Study-level results: Genetic and exposure-history diversity was limited by the few donors. Between several donors, naive CD4 clonotypes were shared at a level of roughly 5.5%.

Original data processing: Filtering was not the same, since immunoSEQ gave junction-only sequences without quality scores. Only in-frame clones appear in the TCRdb table, and some are missing; sequencing was by immunoSEQ multiplex PCR. That table is the source of V, J and clone size, and D and trimming were worked out from the DNA. This table has 2 million to 2.5 million clones, 80% to 95% appearing once. CDR1 and CDR2 (germline): SQVTM, ANQGSEA. CDR3 size: 13 residues. Trimming left V 2 bases short and J 3 bases short, with 10 bases between. This TCR was recovered from a man younger than 35 in good health. Some clones in this sample may be carry-over from other donors' samples. The sequenced material came from naive CD4+ T cells from PBMCs. As to subset: CD45RA+ positively selected. The gene calls are TRBV29-1 and TRBJ1-1; D is perhaps TRBD1 (5 bases). The CDR3 nucleotides are TGCAGCGTTGAATGGACACGAGACACTGAAGCTTTCTTT. This encodes CSVEWTRDTEAFF.